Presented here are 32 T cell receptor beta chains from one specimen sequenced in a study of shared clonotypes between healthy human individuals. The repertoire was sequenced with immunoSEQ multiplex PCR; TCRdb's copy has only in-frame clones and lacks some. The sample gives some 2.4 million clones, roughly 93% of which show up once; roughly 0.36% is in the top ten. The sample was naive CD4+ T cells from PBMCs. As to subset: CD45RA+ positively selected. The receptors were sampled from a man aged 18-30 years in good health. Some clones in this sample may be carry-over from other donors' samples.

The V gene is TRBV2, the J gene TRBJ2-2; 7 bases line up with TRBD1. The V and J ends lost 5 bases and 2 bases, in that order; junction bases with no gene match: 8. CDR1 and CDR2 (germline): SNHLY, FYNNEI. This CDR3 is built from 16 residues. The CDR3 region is CASSNSGQANTGELFF. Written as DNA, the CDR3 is TGTGCCAGCAGTAATTCAGGACAGGCCAACACCGGGGAGCTGTTTTTT.

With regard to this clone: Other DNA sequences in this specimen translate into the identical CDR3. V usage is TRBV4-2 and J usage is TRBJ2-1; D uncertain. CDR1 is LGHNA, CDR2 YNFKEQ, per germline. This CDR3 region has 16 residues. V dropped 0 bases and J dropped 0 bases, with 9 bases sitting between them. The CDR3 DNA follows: TGTGCCAGCAGCCAAGAAGGTGGTCTCTCCTACAATGAGCAGTTCTTC. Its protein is CASSQEGGLSYNEQFF.

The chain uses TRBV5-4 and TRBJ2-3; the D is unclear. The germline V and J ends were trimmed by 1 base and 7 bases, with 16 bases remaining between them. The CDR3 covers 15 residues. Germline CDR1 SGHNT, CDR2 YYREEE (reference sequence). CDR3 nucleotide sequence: TGTGCCAGCAGCTTGTCACTGTCCTTCTCTCATACGCAGTATTTT. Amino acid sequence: CASSLSLSFSHTQYF. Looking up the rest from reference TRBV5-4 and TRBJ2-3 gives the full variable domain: ETGVTQSPTHLIKTRGQQVTLRCSSQSGHNTVSWYQQALGQGPQFIFQYYREEENGRGNFPPRFSGLQFPNYSSELNVNALELDDSALYLCASSLSLSFSHTQYFGPGTRLTVL.

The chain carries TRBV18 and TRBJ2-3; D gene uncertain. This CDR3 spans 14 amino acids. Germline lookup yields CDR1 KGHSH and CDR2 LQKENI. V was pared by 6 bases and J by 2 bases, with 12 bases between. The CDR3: CASSPAANTDTQYF. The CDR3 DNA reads TGTGCCAGCTCCCCTGCCGCTAACACAGATACGCAGTATTTT.

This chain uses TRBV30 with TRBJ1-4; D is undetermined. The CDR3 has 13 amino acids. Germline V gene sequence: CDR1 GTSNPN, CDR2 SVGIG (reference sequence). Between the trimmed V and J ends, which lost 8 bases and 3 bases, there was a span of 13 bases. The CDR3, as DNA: TGTGCCCAAAATAGCAGACCTAATGAAAAACTGTTTTTT. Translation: CAQNSRPNEKLFF.

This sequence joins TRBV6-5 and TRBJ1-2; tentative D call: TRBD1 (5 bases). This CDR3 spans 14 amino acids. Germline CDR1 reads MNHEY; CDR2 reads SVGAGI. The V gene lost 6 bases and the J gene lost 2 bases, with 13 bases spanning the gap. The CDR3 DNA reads TGTGCCAGCAGAACAGGAACAGGCAACTATGGCTACACCTTC. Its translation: CASRTGTGNYGYTF.

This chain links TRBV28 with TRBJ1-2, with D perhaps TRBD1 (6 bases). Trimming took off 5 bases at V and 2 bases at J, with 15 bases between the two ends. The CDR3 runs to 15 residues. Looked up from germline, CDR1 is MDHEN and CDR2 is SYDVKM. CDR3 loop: CASSPLPQGNYGYTF. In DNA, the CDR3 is TGTGCCAGCAGTCCGCTACCGCAGGGGAACTATGGCTACACCTTC.

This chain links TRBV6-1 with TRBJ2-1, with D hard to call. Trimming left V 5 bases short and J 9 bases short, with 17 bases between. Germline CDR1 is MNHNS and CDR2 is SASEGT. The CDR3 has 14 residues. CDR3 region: CASSNFLGSGEQFF. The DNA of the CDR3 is TGTGCCAGCAGTAACTTTCTAGGCTCCGGTGAGCAGTTCTTC.

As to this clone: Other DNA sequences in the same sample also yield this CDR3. CDR3 nucleotide sequence: TGTGCCACCAGCAGAGATCGGGGGGTTTACAATGAGCAGTTCTTC. This gives the protein CATSRDRGVYNEQFF. The V and J genes are TRBV15 and TRBJ2-1; 7 nucleotides agree with TRBD2. J gave up 4 bases and V 0 bases, and 3 bases lay outside the gene matches. This CDR3 comprises 15 residues. CDR1 is LNHNV, CDR2 YYDKDF, per germline (reference sequence). The full variable domain, completed using reference TRBV15 and TRBJ2-1, is DAMVIQNPRYQVTQFGKPVTLSCSQTLNHNVMYWYQQKSSQAPKLLFHYYDKDFNNEADTPDNFQSRRPNTSFCFLDIRSPGLGDTAMYLCATSRDRGVYNEQFFGPGTRLTVL.

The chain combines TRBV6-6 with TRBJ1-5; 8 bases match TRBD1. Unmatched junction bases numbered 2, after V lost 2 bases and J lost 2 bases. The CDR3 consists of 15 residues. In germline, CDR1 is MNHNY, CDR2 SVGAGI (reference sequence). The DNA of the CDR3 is TGTGCCAGCAGTTACCTGGGACAGGGCAATCAGCCCCAGCATTTT. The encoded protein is CASSYLGQGNQPQHF.

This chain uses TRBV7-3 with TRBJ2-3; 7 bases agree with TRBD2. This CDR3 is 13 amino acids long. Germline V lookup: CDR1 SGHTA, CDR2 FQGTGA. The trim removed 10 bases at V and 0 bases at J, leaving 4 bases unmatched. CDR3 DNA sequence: TGTGCCACCCGGGGGGATAGCACAGATACGCAGTATTTT. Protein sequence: CATRGDSTDTQYF.

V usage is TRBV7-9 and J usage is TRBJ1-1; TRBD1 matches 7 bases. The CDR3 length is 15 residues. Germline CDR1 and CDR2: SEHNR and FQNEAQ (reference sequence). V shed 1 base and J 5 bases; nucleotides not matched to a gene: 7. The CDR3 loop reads CASSLVQGRSTEAFF. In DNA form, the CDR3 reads TGTGCCAGCAGCTTAGTACAGGGGAGGAGTACTGAAGCTTTCTTT.

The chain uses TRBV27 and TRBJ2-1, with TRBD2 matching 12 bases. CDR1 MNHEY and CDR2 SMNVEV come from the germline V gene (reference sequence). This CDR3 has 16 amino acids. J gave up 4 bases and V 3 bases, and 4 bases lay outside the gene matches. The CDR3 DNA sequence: TGTGCCAGCAGTTTTCTAGCGGGAGGGACTTACAATGAGCAGTTCTTC. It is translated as CASSFLAGGTYNEQFF.

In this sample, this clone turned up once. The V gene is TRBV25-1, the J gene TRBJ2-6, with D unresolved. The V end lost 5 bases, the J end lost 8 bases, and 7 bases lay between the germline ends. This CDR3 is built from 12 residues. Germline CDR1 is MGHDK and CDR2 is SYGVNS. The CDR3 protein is CASSFNTNVLTF. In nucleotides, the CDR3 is TGTGCCAGCAGTTTTAACACCAACGTCCTGACTTTC. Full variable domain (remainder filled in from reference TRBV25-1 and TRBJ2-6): EADIYQTPRYLVIGTGKKITLECSQTMGHDKMYWYQQDPGMELHLIHYSYGVNSTEKGDLSSESTVSRIRTEHFPLTLESARPSHTSQYLCASSFNTNVLTFGAGSRLTVL.

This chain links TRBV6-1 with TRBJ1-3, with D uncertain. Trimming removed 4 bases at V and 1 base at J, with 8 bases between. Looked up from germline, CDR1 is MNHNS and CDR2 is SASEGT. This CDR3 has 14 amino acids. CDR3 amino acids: CASSVRESGNTIYF. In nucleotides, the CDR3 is TGTGCCAGCAGTGTTCGAGAATCTGGAAACACCATATATTTT.

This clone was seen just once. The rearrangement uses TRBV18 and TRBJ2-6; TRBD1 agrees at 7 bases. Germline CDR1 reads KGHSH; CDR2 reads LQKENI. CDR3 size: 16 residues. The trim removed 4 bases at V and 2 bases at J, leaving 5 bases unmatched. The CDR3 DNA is TGTGCCAGCTCACTAACGACAGGGCCTGGGGCCAACGTCCTGACTTTC. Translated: CASSLTTGPGANVLTF.

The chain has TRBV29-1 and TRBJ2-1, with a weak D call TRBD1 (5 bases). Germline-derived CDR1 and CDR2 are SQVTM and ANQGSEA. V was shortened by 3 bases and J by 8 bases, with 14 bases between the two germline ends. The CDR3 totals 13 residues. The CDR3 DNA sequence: TGCAGCGTTGAGCCACCAGGGATCGATGAGCAGTTCTTC. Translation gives CSVEPPGIDEQFF.

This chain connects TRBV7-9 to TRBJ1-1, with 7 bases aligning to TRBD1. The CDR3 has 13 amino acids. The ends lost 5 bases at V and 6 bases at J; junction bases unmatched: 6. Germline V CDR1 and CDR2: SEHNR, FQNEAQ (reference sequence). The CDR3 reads CASSPRQGPEAFF. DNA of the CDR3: TGTGCCAGCAGCCCTCGACAGGGCCCTGAAGCTTTCTTT.

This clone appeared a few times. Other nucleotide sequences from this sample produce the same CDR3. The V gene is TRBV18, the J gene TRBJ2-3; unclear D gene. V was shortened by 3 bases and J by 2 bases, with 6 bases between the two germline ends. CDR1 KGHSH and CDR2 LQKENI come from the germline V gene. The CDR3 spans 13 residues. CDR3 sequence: CASSPPSTDTQYF. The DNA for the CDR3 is TGTGCCAGCTCACCTCCATCCACAGATACGCAGTATTTT.

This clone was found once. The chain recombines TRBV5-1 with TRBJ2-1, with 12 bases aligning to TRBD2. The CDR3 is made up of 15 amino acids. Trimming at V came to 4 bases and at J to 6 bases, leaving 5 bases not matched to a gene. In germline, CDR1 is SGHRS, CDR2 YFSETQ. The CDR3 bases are TGCGCCAGCAGCCCGACTAGCGGGAGCACCAATGAGCAGTTCTTC. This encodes CASSPTSGSTNEQFF.

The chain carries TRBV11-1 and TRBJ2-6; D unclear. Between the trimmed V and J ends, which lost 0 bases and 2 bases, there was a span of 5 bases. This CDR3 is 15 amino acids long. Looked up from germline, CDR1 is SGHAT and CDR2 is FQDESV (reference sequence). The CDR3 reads CASSLALTGANVLTF. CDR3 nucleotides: TGTGCCAGCAGCTTAGCGCTAACTGGGGCCAACGTCCTGACTTTC.

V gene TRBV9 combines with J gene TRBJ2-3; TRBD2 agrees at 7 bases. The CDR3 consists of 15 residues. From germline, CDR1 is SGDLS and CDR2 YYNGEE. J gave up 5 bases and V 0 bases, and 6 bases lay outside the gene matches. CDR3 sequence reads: CASSVVAGAGDTQYF. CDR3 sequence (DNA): TGTGCCAGCAGCGTAGTGGCGGGAGCAGGAGATACGCAGTATTTT. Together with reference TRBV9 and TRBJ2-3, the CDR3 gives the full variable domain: DSGVTQTPKHLITATGQRVTLRCSPRSGDLSVYWYQQSLDQGLQFLIQYYNGEERAKGNILERFSAQQFPDLHSELNLSSLELGDSALYFCASSVVAGAGDTQYFGPGTRLTVL.

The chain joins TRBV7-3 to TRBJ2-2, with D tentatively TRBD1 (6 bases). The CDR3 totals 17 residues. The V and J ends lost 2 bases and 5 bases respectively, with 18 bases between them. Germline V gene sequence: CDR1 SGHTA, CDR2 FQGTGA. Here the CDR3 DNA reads TGTGCCAGCAGCTTAGACCCCCCAGGGGTAGGGACCGGGGAGCTGTTTTTT. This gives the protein CASSLDPPGVGTGELFF. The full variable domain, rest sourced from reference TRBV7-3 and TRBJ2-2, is GAGVSQTPSNKVTEKGKYVELRCDPISGHTALYWYRQSLGQGPEFLIYFQGTGAADDSGLPNDRFFAVRPEGSVSTLKIQRTERGDSAVYLCASSLDPPGVGTGELFFGEGSRLTVL.

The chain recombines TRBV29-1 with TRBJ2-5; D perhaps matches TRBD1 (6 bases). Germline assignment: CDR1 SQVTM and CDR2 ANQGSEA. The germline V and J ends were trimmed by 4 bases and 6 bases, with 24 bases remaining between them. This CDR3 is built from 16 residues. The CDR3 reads CSVGSPRDIGPKTQYF. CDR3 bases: TGCAGCGTTGGATCACCCCGGGACATAGGCCCGAAGACCCAGTACTTC.

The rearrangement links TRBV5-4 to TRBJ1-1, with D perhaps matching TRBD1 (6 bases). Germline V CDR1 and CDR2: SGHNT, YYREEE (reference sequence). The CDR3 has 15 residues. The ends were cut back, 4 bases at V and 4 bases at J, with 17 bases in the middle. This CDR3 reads CASSGVGGVGTEAFF. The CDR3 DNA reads TGTGCCAGCAGCGGTGTAGGGGGTGTGGGCACTGAAGCTTTCTTT.

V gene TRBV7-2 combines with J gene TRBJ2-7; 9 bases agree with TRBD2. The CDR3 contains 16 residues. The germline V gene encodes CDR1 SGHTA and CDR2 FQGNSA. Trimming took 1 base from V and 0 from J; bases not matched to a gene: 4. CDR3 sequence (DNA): TGTGCCAGCAGCTTAGAGGCGGGGGGGTTCTCCTACGAGCAGTACTTC. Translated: CASSLEAGGFSYEQYF. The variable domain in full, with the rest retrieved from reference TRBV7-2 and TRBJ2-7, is GAGVSQSPSNKVTEKGKDVELRCDPISGHTALYWYRQSLGQGLEFLIYFQGNSAPDKSGLPSDRFSAERTGGSVSTLTIQRTQQEDSAVYLCASSLEAGGFSYEQYFGPGTRLTVT.

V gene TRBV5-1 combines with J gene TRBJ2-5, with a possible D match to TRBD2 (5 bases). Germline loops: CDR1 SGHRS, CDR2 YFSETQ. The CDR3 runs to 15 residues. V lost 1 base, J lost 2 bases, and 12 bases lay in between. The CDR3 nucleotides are TGCGCCAGCAGCTTGCCCCGGGGATCGCAAGAGACCCAGTACTTC. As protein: CASSLPRGSQETQYF.

The CDR3 region is CASSASDGYTF. The CDR3 DNA reads as TGTGCCAGCAGCGCCTCCGATGGCTACACCTTC. V gene TRBV9 combines with J gene TRBJ1-2; D is unclear. Germline V gene data show CDR1 as SGDLS and CDR2 as YYNGEE. The CDR3 runs 11 residues. Trimming stripped 3 bases from V and 6 bases from J, with 6 bases between.

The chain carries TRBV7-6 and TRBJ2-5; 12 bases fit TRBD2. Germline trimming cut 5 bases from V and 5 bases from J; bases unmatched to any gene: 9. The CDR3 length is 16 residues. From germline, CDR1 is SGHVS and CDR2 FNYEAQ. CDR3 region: CASSPRRTSGVETQYF. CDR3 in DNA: TGTGCCAGCAGCCCCCGGAGGACTAGCGGGGTCGAGACCCAGTACTTC.

CDR3 bases: TGTGCCAGCAGCTTAGGCCAGGGAGCGGGAGGGATATTGCAAGAGACCCAGTACTTC. Its protein product is CASSLGQGAGGILQETQYF. This rearrangement joins TRBV11-2 to TRBJ2-5; 10 positions agree with TRBD2. After removal of 1 base from V and 2 bases from J, the junction contained 13 bases not matched to a gene. Germline values: CDR1 SGHAT, CDR2 FQNNGV. CDR3 length equals 19 residues.

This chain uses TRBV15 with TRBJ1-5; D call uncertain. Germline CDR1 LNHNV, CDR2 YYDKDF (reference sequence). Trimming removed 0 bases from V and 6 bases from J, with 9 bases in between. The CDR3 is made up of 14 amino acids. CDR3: CATSRDGGVQPQHF. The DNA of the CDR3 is TGTGCCACCAGCAGAGATGGTGGGGTTCAGCCCCAGCATTTT.

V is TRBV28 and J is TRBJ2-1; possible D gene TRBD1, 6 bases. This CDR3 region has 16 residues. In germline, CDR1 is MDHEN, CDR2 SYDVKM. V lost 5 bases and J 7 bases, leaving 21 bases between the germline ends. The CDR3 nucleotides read TGTGCCAGCAGTCCCCGGACAGCCAGGGCCCGAAATGAGCAGTTCTTC. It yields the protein CASSPRTARARNEQFF.